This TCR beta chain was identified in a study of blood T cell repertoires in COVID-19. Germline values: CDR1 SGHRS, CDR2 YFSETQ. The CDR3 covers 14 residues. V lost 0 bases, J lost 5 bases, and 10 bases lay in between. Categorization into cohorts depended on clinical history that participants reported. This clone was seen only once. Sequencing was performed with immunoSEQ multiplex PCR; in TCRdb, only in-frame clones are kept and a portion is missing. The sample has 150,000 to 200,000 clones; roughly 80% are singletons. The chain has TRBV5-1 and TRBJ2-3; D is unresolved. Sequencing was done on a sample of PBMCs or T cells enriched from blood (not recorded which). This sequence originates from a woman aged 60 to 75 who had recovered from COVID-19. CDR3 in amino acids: CASSLDSAGDTQYF. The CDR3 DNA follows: TGCGCCAGCAGCTTGGATTCCGCCGGAGATACGCAGTATTTT.